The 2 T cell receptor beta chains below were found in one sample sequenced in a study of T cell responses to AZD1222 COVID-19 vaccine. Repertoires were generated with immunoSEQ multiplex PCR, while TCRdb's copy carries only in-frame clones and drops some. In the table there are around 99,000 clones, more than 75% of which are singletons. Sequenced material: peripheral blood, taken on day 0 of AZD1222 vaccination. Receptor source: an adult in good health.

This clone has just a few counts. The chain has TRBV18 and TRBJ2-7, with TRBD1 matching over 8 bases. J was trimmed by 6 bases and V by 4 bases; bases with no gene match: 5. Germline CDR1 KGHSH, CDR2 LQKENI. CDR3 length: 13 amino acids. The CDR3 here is CASSRNGQGEQYF. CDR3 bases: TGTGCCAGCTCACGAAACGGACAGGGCGAGCAGTACTTC.

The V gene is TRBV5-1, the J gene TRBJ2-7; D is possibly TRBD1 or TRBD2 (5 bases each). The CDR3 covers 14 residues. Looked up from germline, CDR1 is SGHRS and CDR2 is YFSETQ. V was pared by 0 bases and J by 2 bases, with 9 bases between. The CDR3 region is CASSLDGGTYEQYF. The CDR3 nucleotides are TGCGCCAGCAGCTTGGATGGGGGTACCTACGAGCAGTACTTC.